This T cell receptor beta chain was observed in a study of T-cell reconstitution after alpha-beta-depleted transplantation in children. Trimming removed 7 bases at V and 2 bases at J, with 15 bases between. From germline, CDR1 is LNHDA and CDR2 SQIVND (reference sequence). The CDR3 runs 15 residues. Unique molecular identifiers were used in preparing the TCRbeta library. One entry per CDR3 protein results from TCRdb running MiXCR on the PCR reads. The sample includes 130,000 or so distinct CDR3 sequences, about 9.9% of them seen just once. The chain couples TRBV19 to TRBJ1-5, with D hard to call. This sample comprised PBMCs, mostly from graft donor cells, obtained 180 days after TCRalphabeta/CD19-depleted stem cell transplant. The sequence was collected from a girl in the first two years of life who had a stem cell transplant for combined immunodeficiency, so the T cells may come from the graft donor. The CDR3 reads CASTSLWRGNQPQHF. The CDR3, as DNA: TGTGCCAGTACCTCCTTATGGAGGGGCAATCAGCCCCAGCATTTT.